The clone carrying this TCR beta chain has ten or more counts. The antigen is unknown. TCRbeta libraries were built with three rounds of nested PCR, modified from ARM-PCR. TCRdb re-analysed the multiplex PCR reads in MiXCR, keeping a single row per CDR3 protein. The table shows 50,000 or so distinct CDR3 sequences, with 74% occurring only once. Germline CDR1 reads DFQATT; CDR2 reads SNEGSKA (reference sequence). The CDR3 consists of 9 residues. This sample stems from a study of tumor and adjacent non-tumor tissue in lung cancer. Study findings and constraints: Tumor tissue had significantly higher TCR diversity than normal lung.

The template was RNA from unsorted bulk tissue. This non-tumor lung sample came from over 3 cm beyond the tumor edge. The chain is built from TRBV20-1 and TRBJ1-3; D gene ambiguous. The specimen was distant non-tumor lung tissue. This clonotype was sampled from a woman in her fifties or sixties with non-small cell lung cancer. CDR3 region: CSPEGTIYF. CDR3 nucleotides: TGCAGCCCCGAAGGCACCATATATTTT.